This T cell receptor (beta chain) emerged from a study of Ad26.COV2.S vaccination and SARS-CoV-2 variants. About the research overall: The authors gave Ad26.COV2.S intramuscularly, either once or twice 56 days apart.

Germline V gene sequence: CDR1 SGDLS, CDR2 YYNGEE. Trimming cost V 3 bases and J 3 bases, with 4 bases left between them. This CDR3 comprises 11 residues. The treatment: 19 received Ad26.COV2.S at low or high dose, single or two shots; about five received placebo; per-sample allocation not given. Repertoires come from day 63 after the first vaccine or placebo injection. Measured with immunoSEQ multiplex PCR; TCRdb has only the in-frame clones, and not every one. The sample lists about 350,000 clones, roughly 89% occurring once. The receptor's source is a person between 18 and 59 years old who received the Ad26.COV2.S COVID-19 vaccine or a placebo. The source material was peripheral blood, sampled in a trial of Ad26.COV2.S vaccine versus placebo. The chain has TRBV9 and TRBJ2-7; no firm D call. The CDR3 DNA is TGTGCCAGCAGCGCCCGCTACGAGCAGTACTTC. Translation gives CASSARYEQYF.